The clone carrying this T cell receptor beta chain was counted a few times. Its antigen is currently unknown. The sample comes from a study of cytomegalovirus exposure and HLA in healthy donors. The study's findings and limits: The majority of TCR sequences were rare, yet some public TCRs appeared in many donors. A list of around 150 TCR beta chains associated with cytomegalovirus was given. TCR beta V- and J-gene trimming was later associated with a missense DCLRE1C variant.

This PCR relied on a set of 60 Vbeta primers and 13 Jbeta primers. The method was immunoSEQ multiplex PCR; TCRdb's version includes in-frame clones alone and lacks a portion of them. The sample holds around 150,000 clones, just under 65% seen once. V lost 5 bases and J lost 7; bases outside the gene matches: 4. The germline V gene encodes CDR1 MRHNA and CDR2 SNTAGT. The CDR3 loop spans 15 amino acids. Healthy bone marrow donors made up the cohort. V is TRBV6-4 and J is TRBJ2-1; 14 bases are shared with TRBD2. The source of this sequence is a woman aged 55-69 years in good health and CMV-seropositive. Sequenced sample: PBMCs. CDR3: CASSKGLAGGNEQFF. The CDR3 bases are TGTGCCAGCAGTAAAGGACTAGCGGGAGGAAATGAGCAGTTCTTC.